Listed below are T cell receptor beta chains from one sample, sequenced in a study of regulatory and conventional T cells in RAG deficiency. Assay used: immunoSEQ multiplex PCR; TCRdb lists only in-frame clones, some missing. The sample holds roughly 35,000 clones; 89% are singletons and the top ten take roughly 15%. This sample also appeared in a second study, on regulatory T cells.

Sequenced: CD8+ T cells sorted from blood. The receptors derive from a human donor in good health. Each CDR3 is given with its conserved first and last residue. The D gene is left open where the match is weak. Clone size is not always given. Where it is, it says once, few, many or a class for expanded clones.

d_gene	v_gene	abundance	len	j_gene	CDR3aa	CDR3nt
TRBD2	TRBV19	NA	14	TRBJ2-7	CASSVASGTGEQYF	TGTGCCAGTAGTGTTGCTAGCGGGACGGGCGAGCAGTACTTC
TRBD2	TRBV27	NA	16	TRBJ2-1	CASRPGTSGRGGEQFF	TGTGCCAGCAGGCCCGGGACTAGCGGGAGGGGGGGTGAGCAGTTCTTC
NA	TRBV29-1	NA	16	TRBJ2-1	CSVEGDLKSSYNEQFF	TGCAGCGTTGAAGGCGACCTTAAGAGCTCCTACAATGAGCAGTTCTTC
NA	TRBV18	NA	14	TRBJ2-7	CASSSWTDTYEQYF	TGTGCCAGCTCAAGCTGGACGGATACCTACGAGCAGTACTTC
TRBD1	TRBV6-5	NA	15	TRBJ1-2	CASRGFDRGGYGYTF	TGTGCCAGCAGGGGCTTCGACAGGGGTGGCTATGGCTACACCTTC
TRBD1	TRBV6-1	once	13	TRBJ2-7	CASSGTGVDEQYF	TGTGCCAGCAGTGGGACAGGGGTTGACGAGCAGTACTTC
NA	TRBV4-1	NA	14	TRBJ1-3	CASSLPGPHLTIYF	TGCGCCAGCAGCTTACCGGGCCCCCATCTAACCATATATTTT
NA	TRBV10-3	NA	13	TRBJ1-1	CAIAGHEGTEAFF	TGTGCCATTGCGGGACATGAGGGCACTGAAGCTTTCTTT
NA	TRBV7-3	NA	13	TRBJ1-1	CASSPDPSTEAFF	TGTGCCAGCAGTCCCGATCCTTCCACTGAAGCTTTCTTT
TRBD1	TRBV6-1	few	15	TRBJ1-3	CASSEARTGANTIYF	TGTGCCAGCAGTGAAGCTAGGACAGGGGCAAACACCATATATTTT
NA	TRBV7-9	NA	15	TRBJ1-4	CASSMGRTTNEKLFF	TGTGCCAGCAGCATGGGACGCACAACTAATGAAAAACTGTTTTTT
NA	TRBV7-9	NA	12	TRBJ2-1	CASSPGGNEQFF	TGTGCCAGCAGCCCTGGGGGGAATGAGCAGTTCTTC
NA	TRBV2	NA	13	TRBJ1-5	CASSEWGDQPQHF	TGTGCCAGCAGTGAATGGGGGGATCAGCCCCAGCATTTT
TRBD1	TRBV19	few	15	TRBJ1-4	CASSIAGTGNEKLFF	TGTGCCAGTAGTATAGCCGGGACAGGGAATGAAAAACTGTTTTTT
TRBD2	TRBV6-5	NA	15	TRBJ2-1	CASSYGLAGANEQFF	TGTGCCAGCAGTTACGGACTAGCGGGAGCGAATGAGCAGTTCTTC
TRBD2	TRBV28	NA	15	TRBJ2-7	CASSPPSGKFNEQYF	TGTGCCAGCAGTCCGCCTAGCGGGAAGTTCAACGAGCAGTACTTC
NA	TRBV5-1	NA	14	TRBJ2-1	CASSFGGEYNEQFF	TGCGCCAGCAGCTTTGGCGGAGAATACAATGAGCAGTTCTTC
TRBD2	TRBV2	NA	17	TRBJ2-5	CASSHGTSGIVGETQYF	TGTGCCAGCAGCCACGGGACTAGCGGGATAGTGGGAGAGACCCAGTACTTC
TRBD2	TRBV11-2	NA	14	TRBJ2-7	CASSLGGRTYEQYF	TGTGCCAGCAGCTTGGGCGGGAGGACCTACGAGCAGTACTTC
NA	TRBV6-5	NA	13	TRBJ2-7	CATSDLTLYEQYF	TGTGCCACCTCGGACCTGACCCTTTACGAGCAGTACTTC
NA	TRBV6-1	NA	13	TRBJ2-2	CASRDRSTGELFF	TGTGCCAGCAGAGACAGGAGCACCGGGGAGCTGTTTTTT
NA	TRBV7-3	NA	16	TRBJ1-5	CASSLYSGRSNQPQHF	TGTGCCAGCAGCTTATATTCGGGAAGGAGCAATCAGCCCCAGCATTTT
NA	TRBV19	NA	15	TRBJ2-1	CASRLYRASGNEQFF	TGTGCCAGTAGGCTTTACAGGGCGTCGGGCAATGAGCAGTTCTTC
NA	TRBV19	NA	13	TRBJ2-1	CASGQYSYNEQFF	TGTGCCAGTGGACAGTACTCCTACAATGAGCAGTTCTTC
NA	TRBV25-1	NA	14	TRBJ1-5	CASSPAVGNQPQHF	TGTGCCAGCAGTCCAGCCGTCGGAAATCAGCCCCAGCATTTT
NA	TRBV4-1	NA	14	TRBJ2-6	CASSQVSGANVLTF	TGCGCCAGCAGCCAAGTGTCTGGGGCCAACGTCCTGACTTTC
NA	TRBV9	NA	16	TRBJ2-1	CASSVAPRSLLDEQFF	TGTGCCAGCAGCGTAGCCCCCAGAAGTTTGTTGGATGAGCAGTTCTTC
NA	TRBV18	NA	16	TRBJ2-4	CASSPGTEVAKNIQYF	TGTGCCAGCTCACCTGGGACGGAGGTAGCCAAAAACATTCAGTACTTC
TRBD2	TRBV7-9	medium-sized	13	TRBJ2-3	CASRREGTDTQYF	TGTGCCAGCAGGCGGGAGGGTACAGATACGCAGTATTTT
TRBD2	TRBV28	NA	17	TRBJ2-4	CASSFQRGGIRQNIQYF	TGTGCCAGCAGTTTTCAGCGGGGGGGAATACGTCAGAACATTCAGTACTTC
TRBD1	TRBV27	NA	19	TRBJ2-7	CASYTLADRTSGKSQEQYF	TGTGCCAGCTACACCCTGGCGGACAGGACGAGTGGGAAATCCCAAGAGCAGTACTTC
NA	TRBV7-8	once	13	TRBJ1-2	CASSLVQGYGYTF	TGTGCCAGCAGCTTAGTTCAGGGCTATGGCTACACCTTC
NA	TRBV5-1	NA	15	TRBJ1-1	CASSLVGGLNTEAFF	TGCGCCAGCAGCTTGGTGGGGGGGCTGAACACTGAAGCTTTCTTT
TRBD2	TRBV29-1	NA	17	TRBJ2-3	CSVVLVLAGAQGDTQYF	TGCAGCGTTGTGCTGGTGCTAGCGGGGGCTCAGGGAGATACGCAGTATTTT
NA	TRBV30	NA	16	TRBJ2-1	CAWSVLADPSYNEQFF	TGTGCCTGGAGTGTACTCGCAGACCCCTCCTACAATGAGCAGTTCTTC
NA	TRBV28	NA	14	TRBJ2-5	CASGAAAFQETQYF	TGTGCCAGCGGGGCAGCGGCCTTCCAAGAGACCCAGTACTTC
NA	TRBV27	NA	14	TRBJ1-2	CASSSSGMEAGYTF	NA
TRBD2	TRBV7-9	NA	17	TRBJ2-3	CASSGPGTSGSTDTQYF	TGTGCCAGCAGCGGTCCCGGGACTAGCGGGAGCACAGATACGCAGTATTTT
TRBD2	TRBV10-1	once	14	TRBJ2-1	CASSEGREADEQFF	TGCGCCAGCAGTGAGGGGCGGGAGGCGGATGAGCAGTTCTTC
NA	TRBV6-1	NA	12	TRBJ2-7	CASNGGSYEQYF	TGTGCCAGCAACGGCGGCTCCTACGAGCAGTACTTC
NA	TRBV21-1	NA	14	TRBJ1-1	CASSRQARNTEAFF	TGTGCCAGCAGCCGCCAGGCCCGGAACACTGAAGCTTTCTTT
NA	TRBV20-1	NA	11	TRBJ1-2	CSGSTGDGYTF	TGCAGTGGGTCAACGGGTGATGGCTACACCTTC
NA	TRBV19	once	17	TRBJ2-1	CASSNLAGTGSYNEQFF	TGTGCCAGTAGCAATCTTGCCGGGACCGGCTCCTACAATGAGCAGTTCTTC
TRBD1	TRBV27	NA	15	TRBJ1-5	CASSLNRGPNQPQHF	TGTGCCAGCAGTTTAAACAGGGGGCCTAATCAGCCCCAGCATTTT
NA	TRBV7-2	NA	16	TRBJ1-6	CASSRTRSSYNSPLHF	TGTGCCAGCAGCCGGACACGGAGCTCCTATAATTCACCCCTCCACTTT
NA	TRBV10-2	NA	13	TRBJ2-1	CASAKVETGHLIF	TGCGCCAGTGCGAAGGTCGAAACGGGACATCTGATCTTC
TRBD2	TRBV6-1	NA	15	TRBJ2-1	CASSGKRDQHNEQFF	TGTGCCAGCAGTGGGAAGCGGGATCAGCACAATGAGCAGTTCTTC
NA	TRBV9	NA	14	TRBJ1-5	CASSVTGSNQPQHF	TGTGCCAGCAGCGTCACAGGGAGCAATCAGCCCCAGCATTTT
NA	TRBV5-1	few	15	TRBJ2-7	CASSLGRGESYEQYF	TGCGCCAGCAGCTTGGGCAGGGGCGAGTCCTACGAGCAGTACTTC
NA	TRBV30	NA	15	TRBJ2-2	CAWGNGAGDTGELFF	TGTGCCTGGGGCAACGGGGCAGGGGATACCGGGGAGCTGTTTTTT
NA	TRBV7-6	NA	13	TRBJ1-4	CASSLGVGEKLFF	TGTGCCAGCAGCTTAGGGGTGGGGGAAAAACTGTTTTTT
TRBD1	TRBV27	NA	15	TRBJ2-1	CASSLETGAHDEQFF	TGTGCCAGCAGTTTGGAAACAGGGGCTCATGATGAGCAGTTCTTC
TRBD1	TRBV11-3	NA	15	TRBJ2-1	CASLSGTGVRNEQFF	TGTGCCAGCCTATCTGGGACAGGGGTTCGTAATGAGCAGTTCTTC
NA	TRBV4-1	NA	19	TRBJ1-4	CASSQDEGVVKESDEKLFF	TGCGCCAGCAGCCAAGACGAGGGGGTAGTAAAAGAGTCGGACGAAAAACTGTTTTTT
TRBD2	TRBV27	NA	15	TRBJ2-7	CASRWSGGVWYEQYF	TGTGCCAGCAGATGGAGCGGGGGGGTCTGGTACGAGCAGTACTTC